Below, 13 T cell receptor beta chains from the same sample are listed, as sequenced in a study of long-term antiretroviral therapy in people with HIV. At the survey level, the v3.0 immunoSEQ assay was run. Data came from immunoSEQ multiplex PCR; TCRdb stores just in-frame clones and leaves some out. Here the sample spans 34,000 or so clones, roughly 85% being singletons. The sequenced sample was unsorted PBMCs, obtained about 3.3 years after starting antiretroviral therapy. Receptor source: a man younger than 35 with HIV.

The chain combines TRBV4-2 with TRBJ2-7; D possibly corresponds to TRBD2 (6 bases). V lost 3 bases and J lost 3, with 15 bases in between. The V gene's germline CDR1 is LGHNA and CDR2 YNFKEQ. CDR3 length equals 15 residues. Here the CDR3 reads CASSQPGGDHYEQYF. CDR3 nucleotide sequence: TGTGCCAGCAGCCAGCCTGGAGGGGACCACTACGAGCAGTACTTC.

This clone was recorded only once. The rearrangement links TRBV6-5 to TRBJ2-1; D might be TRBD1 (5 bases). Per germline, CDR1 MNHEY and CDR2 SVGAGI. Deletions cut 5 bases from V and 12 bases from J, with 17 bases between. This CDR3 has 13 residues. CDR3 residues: CASSLTTSGSQFF. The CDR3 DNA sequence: TGTGCCAGCAGTCTTACCACCTCAGGGTCGCAGTTCTTC.

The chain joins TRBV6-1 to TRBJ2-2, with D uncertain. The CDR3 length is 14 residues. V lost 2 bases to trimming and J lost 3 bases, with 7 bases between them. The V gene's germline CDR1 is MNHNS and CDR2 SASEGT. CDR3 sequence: CASSESVDTGELFF. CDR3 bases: TGTGCCAGCAGTGAATCAGTGGACACCGGGGAGCTGTTTTTT.

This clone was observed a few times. CDR3 residues: CASSDREKLFF. CDR3 bases: TGTGCCAGCAGTGACAGGGAGAAACTGTTTTTT. The chain carries TRBV25-1 and TRBJ1-4, with D possibly being TRBD1 (5 bases). Germline V gene data show CDR1 as MGHDK and CDR2 as SYGVNS. Trimming shortened V by 3 bases and J by 11 bases, and 7 bases separated the two germline ends. The CDR3 loop spans 11 amino acids.

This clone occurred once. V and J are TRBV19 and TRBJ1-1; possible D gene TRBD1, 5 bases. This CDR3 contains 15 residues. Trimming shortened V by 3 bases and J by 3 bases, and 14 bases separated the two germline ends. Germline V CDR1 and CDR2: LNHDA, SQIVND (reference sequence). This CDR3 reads CASSIGTAADTEAFF. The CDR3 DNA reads TGTGCCAGTAGTATTGGGACCGCCGCGGACACTGAAGCTTTCTTT.

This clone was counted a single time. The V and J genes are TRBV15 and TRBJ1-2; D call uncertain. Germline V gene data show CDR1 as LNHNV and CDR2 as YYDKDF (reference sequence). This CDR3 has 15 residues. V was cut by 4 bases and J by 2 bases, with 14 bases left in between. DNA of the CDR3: TGTGCCACCAGCATGGGTAGGGCCCCAAACTATGGCTACACCTTC. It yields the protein CATSMGRAPNYGYTF.

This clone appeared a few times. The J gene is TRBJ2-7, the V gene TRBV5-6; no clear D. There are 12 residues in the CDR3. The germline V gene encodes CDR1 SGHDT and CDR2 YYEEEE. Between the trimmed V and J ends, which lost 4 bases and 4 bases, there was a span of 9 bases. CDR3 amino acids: CASSPLGYEQYF. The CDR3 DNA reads TGTGCCAGCAGCCCCCTTGGGTACGAGCAGTACTTC.

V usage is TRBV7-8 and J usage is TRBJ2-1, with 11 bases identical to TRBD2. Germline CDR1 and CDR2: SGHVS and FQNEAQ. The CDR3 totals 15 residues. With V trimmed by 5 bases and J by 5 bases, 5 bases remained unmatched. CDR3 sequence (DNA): TGTGCCAGCAGCCTTTTAGCGGGGGGGCACAATGAGCAGTTCTTC. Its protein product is CASSLLAGGHNEQFF.

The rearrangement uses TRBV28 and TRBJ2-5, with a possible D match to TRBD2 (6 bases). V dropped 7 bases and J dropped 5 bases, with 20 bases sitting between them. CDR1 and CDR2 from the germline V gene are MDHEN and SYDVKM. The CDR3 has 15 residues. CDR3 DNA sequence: TGTGCCAGCATCCCCTCAGGAGGGGCTGGGGAGACCCAGTACTTC. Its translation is CASIPSGGAGETQYF. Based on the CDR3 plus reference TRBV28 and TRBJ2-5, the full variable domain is DVKVTQSSRYLVKRTGEKVFLECVQDMDHENMFWYRQDPGLGLRLIYFSYDVKMKEKGDIPEGYSVSREKKERFSLILESASTNQTSMYLCASIPSGGAGETQYFGPGTRLLVL.

The CDR3: CASSEWWDWGNTEAFF. CDR3 bases: TGTGCCAGCAGTGAATGGTGGGACTGGGGGAACACTGAAGCTTTCTTT. This chain connects TRBV6-1 to TRBJ1-1, with D possibly being TRBD1 (5 bases). V lost 2 bases and J 1 base, leaving 14 bases between the germline ends. This CDR3 is 16 amino acids long. Germline-derived CDR1 and CDR2 are MNHNS and SASEGT.

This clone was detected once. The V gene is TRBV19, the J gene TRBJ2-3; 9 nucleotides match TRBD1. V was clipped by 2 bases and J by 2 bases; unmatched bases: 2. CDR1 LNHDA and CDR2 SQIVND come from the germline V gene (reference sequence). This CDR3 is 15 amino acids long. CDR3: CASSIRTGDTDTQYF. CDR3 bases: TGTGCCAGTAGTATAAGGACAGGGGACACAGATACGCAGTATTTT.

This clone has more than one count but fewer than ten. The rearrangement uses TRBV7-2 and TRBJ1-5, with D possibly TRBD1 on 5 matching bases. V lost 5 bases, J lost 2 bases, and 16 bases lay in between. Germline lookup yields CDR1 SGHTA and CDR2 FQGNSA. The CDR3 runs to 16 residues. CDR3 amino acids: CASSMGVGLGNQPQHF. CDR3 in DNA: TGTGCCAGCAGCATGGGGGTGGGGTTAGGCAATCAGCCCCAGCATTTT.

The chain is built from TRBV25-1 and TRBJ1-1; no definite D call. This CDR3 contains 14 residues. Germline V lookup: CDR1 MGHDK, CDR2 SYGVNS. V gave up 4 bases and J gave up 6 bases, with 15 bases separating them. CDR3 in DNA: TGTGCCAGCAGTGGGGCCGGGAGGGAACCTGAAGCTTTCTTT. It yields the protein CASSGAGREPEAFF.